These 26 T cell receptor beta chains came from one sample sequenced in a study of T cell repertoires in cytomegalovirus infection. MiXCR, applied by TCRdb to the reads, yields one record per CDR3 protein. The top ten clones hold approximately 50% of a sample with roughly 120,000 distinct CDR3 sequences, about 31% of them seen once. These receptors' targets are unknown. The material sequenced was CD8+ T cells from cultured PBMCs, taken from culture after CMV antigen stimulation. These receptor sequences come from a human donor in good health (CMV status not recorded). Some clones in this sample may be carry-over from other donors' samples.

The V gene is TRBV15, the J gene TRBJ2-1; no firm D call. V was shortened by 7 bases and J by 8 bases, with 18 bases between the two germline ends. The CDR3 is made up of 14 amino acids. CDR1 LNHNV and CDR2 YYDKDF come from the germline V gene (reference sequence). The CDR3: CATTRATRPDEQFF. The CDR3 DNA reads TGTGCCACCACCCGAGCCACAAGGCCGGATGAGCAGTTCTTC. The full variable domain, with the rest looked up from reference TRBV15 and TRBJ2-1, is DAMVIQNPRYQVTQFGKPVTLSCSQTLNHNVMYWYQQKSSQAPKLLFHYYDKDFNNEADTPDNFQSRRPNTSFCFLDIRSPGLGDTAMYLCATTRATRPDEQFFGPGTRLTVL.

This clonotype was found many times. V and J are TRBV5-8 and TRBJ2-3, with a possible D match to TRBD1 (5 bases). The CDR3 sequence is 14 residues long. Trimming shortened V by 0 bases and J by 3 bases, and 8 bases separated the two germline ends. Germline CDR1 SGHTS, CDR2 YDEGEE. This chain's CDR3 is CASSLVSGTDTQYF. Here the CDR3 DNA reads TGTGCCAGCAGCTTGGTTTCAGGGACAGATACGCAGTATTTT. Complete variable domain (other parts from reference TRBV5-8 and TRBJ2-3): EAGVTQSPTHLIKTRGQQATLRCSPISGHTSVYWYQQALGLGLQFLLWYDEGEERNRGNFPPRFSGRQFPNYSSELNVNALELEDSALYLCASSLVSGTDTQYFGPGTRLTVL.

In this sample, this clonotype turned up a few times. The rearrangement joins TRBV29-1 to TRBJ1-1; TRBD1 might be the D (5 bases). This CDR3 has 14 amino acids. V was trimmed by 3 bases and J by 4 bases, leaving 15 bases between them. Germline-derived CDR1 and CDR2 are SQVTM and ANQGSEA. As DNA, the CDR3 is TGCAGCGTTGATCGAACCGGGGGGTCCACTGAAGCTTTCTTT. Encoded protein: CSVDRTGGSTEAFF.

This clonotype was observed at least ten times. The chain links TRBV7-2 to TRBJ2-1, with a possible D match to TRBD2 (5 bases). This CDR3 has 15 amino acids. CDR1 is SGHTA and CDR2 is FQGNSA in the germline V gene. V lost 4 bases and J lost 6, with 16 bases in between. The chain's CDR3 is CASSSEIGVGNEQFF. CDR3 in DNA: TGTGCCAGCAGCTCTGAGATCGGGGTAGGCAATGAGCAGTTCTTC.

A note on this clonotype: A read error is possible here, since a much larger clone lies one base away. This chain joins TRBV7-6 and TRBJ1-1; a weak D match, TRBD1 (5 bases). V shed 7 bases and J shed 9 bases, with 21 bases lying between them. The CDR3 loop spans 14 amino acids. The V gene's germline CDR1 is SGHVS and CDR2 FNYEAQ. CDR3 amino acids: CASTRGSEGPKAFF. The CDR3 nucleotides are TGTGCCAGCACCCGGGGCTCTGAGGGCCCTAAAGCTTTCTTT.

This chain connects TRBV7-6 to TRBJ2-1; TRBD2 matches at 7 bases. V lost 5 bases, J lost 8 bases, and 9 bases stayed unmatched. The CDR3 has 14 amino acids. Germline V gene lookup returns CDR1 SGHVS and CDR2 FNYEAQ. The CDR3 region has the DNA TGTGCCAGCAGCACCGGACTAGAGGTCGATGAGCAGTTCTTC. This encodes CASSTGLEVDEQFF. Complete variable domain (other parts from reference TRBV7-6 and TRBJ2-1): GAGVSQSPRYKVTKRGQDVALRCDPISGHVSLYWYRQALGQGPEFLTYFNYEAQQDKSGLPNDRFSAERPEGSISTLTIQRTEQRDSAMYRCASSTGLEVDEQFFGPGTRLTVL.

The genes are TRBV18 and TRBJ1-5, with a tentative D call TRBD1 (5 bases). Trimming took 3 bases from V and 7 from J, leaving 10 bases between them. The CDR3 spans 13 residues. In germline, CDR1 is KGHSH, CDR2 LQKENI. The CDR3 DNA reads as TGTGCCAGCTCACCGGGGGATGGGCAGCCCCAGCATTTT. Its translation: CASSPGDGQPQHF. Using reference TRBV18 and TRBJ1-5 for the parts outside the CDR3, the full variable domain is NAGVMQNPRHLVRRRGQEARLRCSPMKGHSHVYWYRQLPEEGLKFMVYLQKENIIDESGMPKERFSAEFPKEGPSILRIQQVVRGDSAAYFCASSPGDGQPQHFGDGTRLSIL.

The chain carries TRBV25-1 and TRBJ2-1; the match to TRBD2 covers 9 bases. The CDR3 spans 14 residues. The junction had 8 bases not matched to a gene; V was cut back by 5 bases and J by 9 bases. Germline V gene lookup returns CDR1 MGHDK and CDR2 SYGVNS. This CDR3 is CASSLSSGEGEQFF. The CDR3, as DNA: TGTGCCAGCAGTCTCTCTAGCGGGGAGGGTGAGCAGTTCTTC.

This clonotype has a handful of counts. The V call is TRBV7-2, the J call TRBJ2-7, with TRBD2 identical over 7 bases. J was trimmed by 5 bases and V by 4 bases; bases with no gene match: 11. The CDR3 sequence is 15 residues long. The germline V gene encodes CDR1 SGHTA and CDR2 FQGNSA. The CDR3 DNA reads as TGTGCCAGCAGCTACCGTGAGCGGGGCGTCCACGAGCAGTACTTC. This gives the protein CASSYRERGVHEQYF. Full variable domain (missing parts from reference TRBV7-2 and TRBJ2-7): GAGVSQSPSNKVTEKGKDVELRCDPISGHTALYWYRQSLGQGLEFLIYFQGNSAPDKSGLPSDRFSAERTGGSVSTLTIQRTQQEDSAVYLCASSYRERGVHEQYFGPGTRLTVT.

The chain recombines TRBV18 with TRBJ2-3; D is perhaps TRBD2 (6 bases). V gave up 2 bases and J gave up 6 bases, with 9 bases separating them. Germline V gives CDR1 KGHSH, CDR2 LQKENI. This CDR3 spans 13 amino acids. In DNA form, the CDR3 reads TGTGCCAGCTCACCAGGAGGGGCTGATACGCAGTATTTT. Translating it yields CASSPGGADTQYF.

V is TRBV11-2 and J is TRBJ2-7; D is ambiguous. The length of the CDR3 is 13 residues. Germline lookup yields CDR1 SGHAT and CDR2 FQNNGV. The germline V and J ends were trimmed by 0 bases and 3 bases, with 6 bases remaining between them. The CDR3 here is CASSLDASYEQYF. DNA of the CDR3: TGTGCCAGCAGCTTAGACGCCAGCTACGAGCAGTACTTC.

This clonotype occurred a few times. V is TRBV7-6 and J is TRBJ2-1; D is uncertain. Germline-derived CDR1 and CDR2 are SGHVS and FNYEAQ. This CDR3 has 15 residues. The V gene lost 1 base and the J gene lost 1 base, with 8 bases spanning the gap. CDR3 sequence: CASSLGAGSYNEQFF. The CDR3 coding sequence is TGTGCCAGCAGCTTAGGGGCTGGTTCCTACAATGAGCAGTTCTTC. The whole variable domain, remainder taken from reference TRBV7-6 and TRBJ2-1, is GAGVSQSPRYKVTKRGQDVALRCDPISGHVSLYWYRQALGQGPEFLTYFNYEAQQDKSGLPNDRFSAERPEGSISTLTIQRTEQRDSAMYRCASSLGAGSYNEQFFGPGTRLTVL.

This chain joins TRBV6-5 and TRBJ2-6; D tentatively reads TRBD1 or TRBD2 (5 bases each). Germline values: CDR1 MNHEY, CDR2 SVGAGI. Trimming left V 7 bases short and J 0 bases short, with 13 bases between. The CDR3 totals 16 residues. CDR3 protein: CASNRDVSSGANVLTF. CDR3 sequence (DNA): TGTGCCAGCAATCGGGACGTAAGCTCTGGGGCCAACGTCCTGACTTTC.

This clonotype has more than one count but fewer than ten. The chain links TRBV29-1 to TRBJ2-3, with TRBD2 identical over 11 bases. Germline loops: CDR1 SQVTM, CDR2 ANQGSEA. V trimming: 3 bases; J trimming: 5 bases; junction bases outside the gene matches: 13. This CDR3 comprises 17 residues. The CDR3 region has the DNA TGCAGCGTTGAGGAGACTAGCGGGGCTTCTCTCGGAGATACGCAGTATTTT. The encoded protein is CSVEETSGASLGDTQYF.

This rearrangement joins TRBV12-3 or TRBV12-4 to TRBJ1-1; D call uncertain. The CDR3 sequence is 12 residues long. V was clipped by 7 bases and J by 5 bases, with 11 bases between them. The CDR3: CASNGVRTEAFF. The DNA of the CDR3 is TGTGCCAGCAATGGGGTCCGAACTGAAGCTTTCTTT.

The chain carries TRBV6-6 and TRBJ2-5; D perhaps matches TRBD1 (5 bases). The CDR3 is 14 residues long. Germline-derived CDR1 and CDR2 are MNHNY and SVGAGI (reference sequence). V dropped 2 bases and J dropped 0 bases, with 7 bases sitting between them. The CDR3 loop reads CASSYIGDQETQYF. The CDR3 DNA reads TGTGCCAGCAGTTACATAGGGGACCAAGAGACCCAGTACTTC.

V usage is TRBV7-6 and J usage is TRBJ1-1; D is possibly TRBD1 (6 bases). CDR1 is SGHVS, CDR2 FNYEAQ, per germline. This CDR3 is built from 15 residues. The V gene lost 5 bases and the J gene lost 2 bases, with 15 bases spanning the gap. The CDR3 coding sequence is TGTGCCAGCAGCCCCGTGTGGGGGGCAAACACTGAAGCTTTCTTT. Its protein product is CASSPVWGANTEAFF.

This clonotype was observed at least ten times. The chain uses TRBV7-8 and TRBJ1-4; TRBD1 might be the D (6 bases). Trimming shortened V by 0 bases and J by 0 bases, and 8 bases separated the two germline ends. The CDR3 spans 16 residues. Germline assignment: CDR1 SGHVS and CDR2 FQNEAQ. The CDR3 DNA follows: TGTGCCAGCAGCTTAGCCGGACAGCCAACTAATGAAAAACTGTTTTTT. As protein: CASSLAGQPTNEKLFF.

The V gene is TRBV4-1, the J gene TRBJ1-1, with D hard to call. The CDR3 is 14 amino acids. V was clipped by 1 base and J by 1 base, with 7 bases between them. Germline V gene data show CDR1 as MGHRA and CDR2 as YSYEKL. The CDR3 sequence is CASSQVPGNTEAFF. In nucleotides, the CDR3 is TGCGCCAGCAGCCAAGTTCCAGGGAACACTGAAGCTTTCTTT.

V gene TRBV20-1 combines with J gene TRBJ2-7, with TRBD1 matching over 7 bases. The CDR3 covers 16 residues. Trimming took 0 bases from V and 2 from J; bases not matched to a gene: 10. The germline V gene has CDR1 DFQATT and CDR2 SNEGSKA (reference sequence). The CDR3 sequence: CSARDARQGFPYEQYF. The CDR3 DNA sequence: TGCAGTGCTAGAGACGCCCGACAGGGCTTCCCCTACGAGCAGTACTTC.

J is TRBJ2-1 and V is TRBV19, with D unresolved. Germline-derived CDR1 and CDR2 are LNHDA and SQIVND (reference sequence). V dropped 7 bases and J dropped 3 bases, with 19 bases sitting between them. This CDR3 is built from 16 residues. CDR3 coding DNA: TGTGCCAGTAACTCCGCCATTCCGGATCTCTACAATGAGCAGTTCTTC. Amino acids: CASNSAIPDLYNEQFF. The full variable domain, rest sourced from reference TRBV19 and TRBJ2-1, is DGGITQSPKYLFRKEGQNVTLSCEQNLNHDAMYWYRQDPGQGLRLIYYSQIVNDFQKGDIAEGYSVSREKKESFPLTVTSAQKNPTAFYLCASNSAIPDLYNEQFFGPGTRLTVL.

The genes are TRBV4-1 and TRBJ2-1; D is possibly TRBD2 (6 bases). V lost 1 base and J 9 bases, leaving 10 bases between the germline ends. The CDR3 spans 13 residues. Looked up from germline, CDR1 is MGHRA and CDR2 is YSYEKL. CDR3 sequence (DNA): TGCGCCAGCAGCCAAGTAAGGCGGGGTGAGCAGTTCTTC. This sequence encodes CASSQVRRGEQFF.

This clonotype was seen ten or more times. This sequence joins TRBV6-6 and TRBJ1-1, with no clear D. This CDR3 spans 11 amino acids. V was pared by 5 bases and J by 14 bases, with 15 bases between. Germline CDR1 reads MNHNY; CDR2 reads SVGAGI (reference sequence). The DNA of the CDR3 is TGTGCCAGCAGTATGGAACCGGGCGGCTTCTTT. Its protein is CASSMEPGGFF.

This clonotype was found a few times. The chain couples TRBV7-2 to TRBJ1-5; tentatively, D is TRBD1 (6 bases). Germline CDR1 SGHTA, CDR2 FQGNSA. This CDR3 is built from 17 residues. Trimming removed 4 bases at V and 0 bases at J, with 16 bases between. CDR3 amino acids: CASSSPGTPYSNQPQHF. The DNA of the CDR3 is TGTGCCAGCAGCTCACCCGGGACACCTTATAGCAATCAGCCCCAGCATTTT.

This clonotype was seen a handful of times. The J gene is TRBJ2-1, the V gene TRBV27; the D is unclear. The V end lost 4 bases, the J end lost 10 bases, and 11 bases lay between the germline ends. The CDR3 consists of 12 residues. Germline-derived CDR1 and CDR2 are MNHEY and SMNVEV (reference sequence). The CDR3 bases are TGTGCCAGCAGTTCACCTTCCGGGGAGCAGTTCTTC. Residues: CASSSPSGEQFF.

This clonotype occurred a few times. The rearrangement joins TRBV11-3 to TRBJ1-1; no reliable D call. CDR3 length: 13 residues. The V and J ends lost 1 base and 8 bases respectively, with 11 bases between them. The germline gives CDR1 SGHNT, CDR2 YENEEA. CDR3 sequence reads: CASSLGLLAEAFF. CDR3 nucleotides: TGTGCCAGCAGCTTAGGCCTATTAGCCGAAGCTTTCTTT.